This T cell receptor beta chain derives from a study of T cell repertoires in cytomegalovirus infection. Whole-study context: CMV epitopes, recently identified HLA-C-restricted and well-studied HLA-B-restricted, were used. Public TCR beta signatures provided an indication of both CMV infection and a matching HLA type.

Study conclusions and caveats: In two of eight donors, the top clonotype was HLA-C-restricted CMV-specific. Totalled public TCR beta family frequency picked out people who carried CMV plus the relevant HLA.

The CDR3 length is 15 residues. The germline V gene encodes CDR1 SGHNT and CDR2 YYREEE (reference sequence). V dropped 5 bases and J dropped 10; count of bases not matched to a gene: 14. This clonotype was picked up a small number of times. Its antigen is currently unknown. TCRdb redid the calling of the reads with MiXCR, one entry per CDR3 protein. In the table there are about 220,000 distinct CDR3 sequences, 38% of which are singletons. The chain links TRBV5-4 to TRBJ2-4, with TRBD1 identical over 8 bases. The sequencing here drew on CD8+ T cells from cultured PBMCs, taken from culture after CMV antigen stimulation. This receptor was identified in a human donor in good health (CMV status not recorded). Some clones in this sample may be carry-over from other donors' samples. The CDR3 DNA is TGTGCCAGCAGACGTGACAGGGGCGATGAACATATTCAGTACTTC. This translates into CASRRDRGDEHIQYF.